This TCR beta chain was sequenced in a study of blood T cell repertoires in COVID-19. Germline lookup yields CDR1 LGHDT and CDR2 YNNKEL (reference sequence). Trimming stripped 6 bases from V and 1 base from J, with 15 bases between. CDR3 length: 15 residues. The protocol was immunoSEQ multiplex PCR, while the TCRdb copy is restricted to in-frame clones and leaves out a portion. The table has about 300,000 clones, around 89% seen once. This clonotype was sampled from a man between 35 and 55 years old with acute or convalescent COVID-19. Sequenced sample: peripheral blood. The rearrangement uses TRBV3-1 (or the pseudogene TRBV3-2) and TRBJ1-2; D may be TRBD1 (5 bases). CDR3 sequence reads: CASSPSMGGNYGYTF. For the CDR3, the DNA is TGTGCCAGCAGTCCCTCGATGGGGGGTAACTATGGCTACACCTTC.